Below are 7 T cell receptor beta chains sequenced from a single sample in a study of blood T cell repertoires in COVID-19. Using immunoSEQ multiplex PCR, the repertoire was profiled, and TCRdb retains in-frame clones only, with some absent. The sample includes hundreds of thousands of clones, 84% of them seen just once. What was sequenced was peripheral blood. The origin of the receptors is a woman of 80 years or more with active or convalescent COVID-19.

V gene TRBV29-1 combines with J gene TRBJ2-7, with 9 bases fitting TRBD1. This CDR3 is built from 13 residues. J was trimmed by 5 bases and V by 4 bases; bases with no gene match: 6. Germline V lookup: CDR1 SQVTM, CDR2 ANQGSEA. The CDR3 bases are TGCAGCGTTGGCAGGGACAGGGCTAACGAGCAGTACTTC. Encoded protein: CSVGRDRANEQYF.

V is TRBV12-5 and J is TRBJ1-2, with D possibly matching TRBD1 (6 bases). The CDR3 sequence is 13 residues long. CDR1 and CDR2 (germline): LGHNT, FRNRAP. The V gene lost 3 bases and the J gene lost 8 bases, with 13 bases spanning the gap. CDR3 DNA sequence: TGTGCTAGTGGTTTTAGTCAGGGGCAAGGCTACACCTTC. Protein: CASGFSQGQGYTF.

The chain links TRBV11-3 to TRBJ2-7, with 7 bases matching TRBD2. Germline V CDR1 and CDR2: SGHNT, YENEEA. This CDR3 comprises 13 residues. V shed 7 bases, J shed 6 bases, and the junction held 9 bases outside the gene matches. CDR3 coding DNA: TGTGCCAGCACCAGGACTAGAGATGGCGAGCAGTACTTC. Protein sequence: CASTRTRDGEQYF.

The chain uses TRBV6-4 and TRBJ2-3; 10 bases are a match to TRBD2. The CDR3 consists of 16 residues. V trimming: 4 bases; J trimming: 6 bases; junction bases outside the gene matches: 10. Germline V lookup: CDR1 MRHNA, CDR2 SNTAGT. Here the CDR3 reads CASSVGPSGGSDTQYF. CDR3 DNA sequence: TGTGCCAGCAGTGTTGGTCCTAGCGGGGGCTCGGATACGCAGTATTTT.

The chain recombines TRBV9 with TRBJ2-7, with D perhaps TRBD1 (6 bases). Trimming removed 4 bases from V and 3 bases from J, with 8 bases in between. Germline values: CDR1 SGDLS, CDR2 YYNGEE. CDR3 length: 12 amino acids. The CDR3 here is CASSRQDYEQYF. The CDR3 nucleotides are TGTGCCAGCAGCAGACAGGACTACGAGCAGTACTTC.

The chain combines TRBV7-2 with TRBJ2-1; D may be TRBD2 (5 bases). Germline V CDR1 and CDR2: SGHTA, FQGNSA. Trimming stripped 3 bases from V and 0 bases from J, with 9 bases between. The CDR3 length is 15 residues. In DNA, the CDR3 is TGTGCCAGCAGCTTTAGGGAGAGCTCCTACAATGAGCAGTTCTTC. Its protein product is CASSFRESSYNEQFF.

The V and J genes are TRBV18 and TRBJ2-7; D unclear. This CDR3 region has 12 residues. Trimming removed 0 bases from V and 3 bases from J, with 3 bases in between. In germline, CDR1 is KGHSH, CDR2 LQKENI. Here the CDR3 DNA reads TGTGCCAGCTCACCACCCAGCTACGAGCAGTACTTC. It encodes CASSPPSYEQYF.